Listed below are T cell receptor beta chains from one sample, sequenced in a study of shared clonotypes between healthy human individuals. The protocol was immunoSEQ multiplex PCR, while the TCRdb copy is restricted to in-frame clones and leaves out a portion. Among about 2.4 million clones listed, roughly 93% were seen once. The sequenced material came from naive CD4+ T cells from PBMCs. All receptors come from a man between 18 and 29 years old in good health. Some clones in this sample may be carry-over from other donors' samples. Both conserved end residues are part of each CDR3. Each record gives: clone size, J gene, V gene, D gene, CDR3 DNA, CDR3 protein. A D gene is named only where the DNA matches it firmly. The size of a clone is reported for some rows only, either as once, few or many, or as a class for expanded clones.

.,TRBJ2-3,TRBV4-3,TRBD2,TGCGCCAGCAGCCAAGATGGCGGTTTAGCGGGAGGAACAGATACGCAGTATTTT,CASSQDGGLAGGTDTQYF
.,TRBJ2-1,TRBV9,.,TGTGCCAGCAGCGTACTAGGTAGCGACAACAATGAGCAGTTCTTC,CASSVLGSDNNEQFF
.,TRBJ1-4,TRBV5-1,.,TGCGCCAGCAGCCCCGGGGACACGGGGGGTGAAAAACTGTTTTTT,CASSPGDTGGEKLFF
.,TRBJ1-5,TRBV28,.,TGTGCCAGCAGTCTGACAGGTGGAAATCAGCCCCAGCATTTT,CASSLTGGNQPQHF
.,TRBJ2-4,TRBV4-1,.,TGCGCCAGCAGCGGGGGAGTCGGCATTCAGTACTTC,CASSGGVGIQYF
.,TRBJ2-1,TRBV10-3,.,TGTGCCATCAGTGGGGCGAATCTGTACAATGAGCAGTTCTTC,CAISGANLYNEQFF
few,TRBJ1-3,TRBV9,.,TGTGCCAGCAGCCGAGGCTCCTCGGGAAACACCATATATTTT,CASSRGSSGNTIYF
.,TRBJ2-5,TRBV7-9,TRBD2,TGTGCCAGCAGACGACTGGTAGCGGGAGGAGAGACCCAGTACTTC,CASRRLVAGGETQYF
.,TRBJ2-1,TRBV18,TRBD2,TGTGCCAGCTCACCACGGGCTAGCGGGCACTACAATGAGCAGTTCTTC,CASSPRASGHYNEQFF
once,TRBJ2-7,TRBV28,TRBD2,TGTGCCAGCAGTTCCCCCGGGACTAGCGGTTACGAGCAGTACTTC,CASSSPGTSGYEQYF
.,TRBJ2-5,TRBV29-1,.,TGCAGCGTTGAAGACAGGGTCCAAGAGACCCAGTACTTC,CSVEDRVQETQYF
.,TRBJ2-7,TRBV21-1,.,TGTGCCAGCACTGGACAGGGGACCTACGAGCAGTACTTC,CASTGQGTYEQYF
.,TRBJ1-1,TRBV4-2,.,TGTGCCAGCAGCCAAGATCGGTCAAGTACTGAAGCTTTCTTT,CASSQDRSSTEAFF
.,TRBJ2-1,TRBV7-9,.,TGTGCCAGCAGCTCCGTCGGGGGCTACAATGAGCAGTTCTTC,CASSSVGGYNEQFF
.,TRBJ2-2,TRBV19,TRBD1,TGTGCCAGTAGTACGAAGGCAGGGGGCACCGGGGAGCTGTTTTTT,CASSTKAGGTGELFF
.,TRBJ2-3,TRBV28,TRBD2,TGTGCCAGCAGACAAGCTGGGACTAGCTGGTCGAATACGCAGTATTTT,CASRQAGTSWSNTQYF
.,TRBJ2-5,TRBV5-1,.,TGCGCCAGCAGCTTGGGTCTTCAAGAGACCCAGTACTTC,CASSLGLQETQYF
.,TRBJ1-1,TRBV28,.,TGTGCCAGCAGTTTGTCACAGGGAGTACGGAACACTGAAGCTTTCTTT,CASSLSQGVRNTEAFF
.,TRBJ2-4,TRBV5-1,.,TGCGCCAGCACCACGGGACTAGCCAAAAACATTCAGTACTTC,CASTTGLAKNIQYF
few,TRBJ1-3,TRBV5-1,.,TGCGCCAGCAGCCCGGACGGAAGCTCTGGAAACACCATATATTTT,CASSPDGSSGNTIYF
.,TRBJ2-1,TRBV28,TRBD2,TGTGCCAGCAGTGGTCCAGGGCTAGCGGCCAATGAGCAGTTCTTC,CASSGPGLAANEQFF
.,TRBJ1-1,TRBV5-1,.,TGCGCCAGCAGCTTGGGACCGCAGAACACTGAAGCTTTCTTT,CASSLGPQNTEAFF
.,TRBJ1-5,TRBV5-1,.,TGCGCCAGCAGCCGGTCGCCGACAGGTGGCAATCAGCCCCAGCATTTT,CASSRSPTGGNQPQHF
.,TRBJ2-2,TRBV12-5,.,TGTGCTAGTGGTTTTAATATCGCCGGGGAGCTGTTTTTT,CASGFNIAGELFF
.,TRBJ1-2,TRBV2,.,TGTGCCAGCAGTGAAGCGACCCGGGTGGATGGCTACACCTTC,CASSEATRVDGYTF
once,TRBJ2-1,TRBV10-1,.,TGCGCCAGTGTCGCGGAAACCTACAATGAGCAGTTCTTC,CASVAETYNEQFF
.,TRBJ2-1,TRBV7-6,.,TGTGCCAGCAGCCCCCCGTTGGAGGAGCAGTTCTTC,CASSPPLEEQFF
.,TRBJ2-1,TRBV2,.,TGTGCCAGCAAAGAATCGGGTAGCGAGGGGGGGGAGCAGTTCTTC,CASKESGSEGGEQFF
.,TRBJ2-7,TRBV28,TRBD1,TGTGCCAGCAGCTCACCAAGACAGGGGGTTGCCTACGAGCAGTACTTC,CASSSPRQGVAYEQYF
.,TRBJ1-4,TRBV2,.,TGTGCCAGCAGAGATTTCAGGGCGGGTGAAAAACTGTTTTTT,CASRDFRAGEKLFF
.,TRBJ2-1,TRBV7-3,.,TGTGCCAGCAGCAGAGGGAGAGGTGAGCAGTTCTTC,CASSRGRGEQFF
.,TRBJ1-4,TRBV5-4,.,TGTGCCAGCAGCTTGGGAGGTGCGGCAACTAATGAAAAACTGTTTTTT,CASSLGGAATNEKLFF
.,TRBJ2-3,TRBV18,.,TGTGCCAGCTCACCAGGGGAATCAGATACGCAGTATTTT,CASSPGESDTQYF
.,TRBJ2-7,TRBV11-2,TRBD1,TGTGCCAGCAGCCAGATCCCGGGACAGGGGCTCTACGAGCAGTACTTC,CASSQIPGQGLYEQYF
.,TRBJ2-6,TRBV28,.,TGTGCCAGCAGTTTACCAGGGAAGAACGTCCTGACTTTC,CASSLPGKNVLTF
.,TRBJ1-5,TRBV5-1,.,TGCGCCAGCAGCTCGGGCCAAGGGAATCAGCCCCAGCATTTT,CASSSGQGNQPQHF
.,TRBJ1-2,TRBV28,TRBD1,TGTGCCAGCAGTACCCACAGGGGGCTCGGCTACACCTTC,CASSTHRGLGYTF
.,TRBJ2-1,TRBV15,.,TGTGCCACCAGCAGAGATCGGGGGAGTGTTTACAATGAGCAGTTCTTC,CATSRDRGSVYNEQFF
.,TRBJ2-3,TRBV9,.,TGTGCCAGCAGCACGAGCCCTTATTGGACAGATACGCAGTATTTT,CASSTSPYWTDTQYF
.,TRBJ2-3,TRBV11-3,.,TGTGCCAGCAGCCCGACCGTGAGCACAGATACGCAGTATTTT,CASSPTVSTDTQYF
once,TRBJ2-5,TRBV6-4,.,TGTGCCAGCAGTGTTTATCCCCAGTCGACCCAGTACTTC,CASSVYPQSTQYF
.,TRBJ1-2,TRBV6-1,.,TGTGCCAGCAGTGAAGGATGGGTGGCATCTCACGGCTACACCTTC,CASSEGWVASHGYTF
.,TRBJ2-7,TRBV18,.,TGTGCCAGCTCCCCCCTGATATTGGAGGGTCCCATCCTTCGGGAGCAGTACTTC,CASSPLILEGPILREQYF
.,TRBJ1-1,TRBV10-3,.,TGTGCCATCAGTTCCCAGGCGAGCGGGAACACTGAAGCTTTCTTT,CAISSQASGNTEAFF
.,TRBJ1-2,TRBV7-9,.,TGTGCCAGCAGCTTAAAGGCCCGGGGGAGAGGTCAGGACTACACCTTC,CASSLKARGRGQDYTF
.,TRBJ2-2,TRBV7-3,.,TGTGCCAGCAGCTACAGGGTGAACACCGGGGAGCTGTTTTTT,CASSYRVNTGELFF